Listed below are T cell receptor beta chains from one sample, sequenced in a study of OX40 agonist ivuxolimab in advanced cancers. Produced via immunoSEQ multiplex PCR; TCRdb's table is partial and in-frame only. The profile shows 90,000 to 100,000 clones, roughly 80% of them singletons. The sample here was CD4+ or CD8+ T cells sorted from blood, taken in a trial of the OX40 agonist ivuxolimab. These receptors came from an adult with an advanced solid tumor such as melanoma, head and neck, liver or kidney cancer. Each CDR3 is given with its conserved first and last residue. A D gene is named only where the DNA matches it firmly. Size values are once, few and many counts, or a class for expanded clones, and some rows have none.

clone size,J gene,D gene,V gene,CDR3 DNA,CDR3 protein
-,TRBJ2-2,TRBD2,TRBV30,TGTGCCTGGTCTAGCGGGAACAGCGGGGAGCTGTTTTTT,CAWSSGNSGELFF
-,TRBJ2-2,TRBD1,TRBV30,TGTGCCTGGAGTAACAACAGGGGTAACACCGGGGAGCTGTTTTTT,CAWSNNRGNTGELFF
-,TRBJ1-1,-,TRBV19,TGTGCCAGTAGTCCGGGAGGGAGGAACACTGAAGCTTTCTTT,CASSPGGRNTEAFF
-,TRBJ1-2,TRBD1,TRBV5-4,TGTGCCAGCAGCCTCGACCAGGACAGGGCCCTCAGCTATGGCTACACCTTC,CASSLDQDRALSYGYTF
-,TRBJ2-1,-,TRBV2,TGTGCCAGCAGGCCGAACACTGGGGCGGAGCAGTTCTTC,CASRPNTGAEQFF
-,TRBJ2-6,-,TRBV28,TGTGCCACTGTGTCTGGGGCCAACGTCCTGACTTTC,CATVSGANVLTF
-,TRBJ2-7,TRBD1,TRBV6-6,TGTGCCAGCAGTTACGAAACAGGGGGCGCAACATACGAGCAGTACTTC,CASSYETGGATYEQYF
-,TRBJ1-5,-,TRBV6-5,TGTGCCAGCAGTTACGGCGCACCGAATCAGCCCCAGCATTTT,CASSYGAPNQPQHF
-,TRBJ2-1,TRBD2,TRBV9,TGTGCCAGCAGCGTAGCCGCGGGACTAGCGGGAGACTATGAGCAGTTCTTC,CASSVAAGLAGDYEQFF
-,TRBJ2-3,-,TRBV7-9,TGTGCCAGCAGATACTACAGGGCCGACACAGATACGCAGTATTTT,CASRYYRADTDTQYF
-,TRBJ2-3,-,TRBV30,TGTGCCTGGAACAGACTAGTTTCAGATACGCAGTATTTT,CAWNRLVSDTQYF
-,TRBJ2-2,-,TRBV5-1,TGCGCCAGCAGCCTCACTAGTATCGGCGGGGAGCTGTTTTTT,CASSLTSIGGELFF
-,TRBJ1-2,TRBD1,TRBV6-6,TGTGCCAGCAGTTACGGGACAGGGGGTCGGTATGGCTACACCTTC,CASSYGTGGRYGYTF
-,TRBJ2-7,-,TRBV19,TGTGCCAGTAGTATCGTCGGGGTCACCTACGAGCAGTACTTC,CASSIVGVTYEQYF
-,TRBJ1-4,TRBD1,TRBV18,TGTGCCAGCTCACGGGGACAGAGATCAACTAATGAAAAACTGTTTTTT,CASSRGQRSTNEKLFF
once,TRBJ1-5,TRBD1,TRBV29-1,TGCAGCGTTTCTTCGGGACAGTTCAATCAGCCCCAGCATTTT,CSVSSGQFNQPQHF
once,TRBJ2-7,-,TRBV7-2,TGTGCCAGCAGCTCCATCGAATACGAGCAGTACTTC,CASSSIEYEQYF
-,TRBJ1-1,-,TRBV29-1,TGCAGCGCGGAGCCGTGGGGAGGGGGAGCTTTCTTT,CSAEPWGGGAFF
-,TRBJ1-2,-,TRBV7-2,TGTGCCAGCAGCTTAGGGACCAGCGTCTATGGCTACACCTTC,CASSLGTSVYGYTF
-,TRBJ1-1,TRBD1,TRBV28,TGTGCCAGCAGAACGGACAGGGCGAACACTGAAGCTTTCTTT,CASRTDRANTEAFF
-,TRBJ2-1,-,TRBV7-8,TGTGCCAGCAGCTTAGACGGGGGTTCCTACAATGAGCAGTTCTTC,CASSLDGGSYNEQFF